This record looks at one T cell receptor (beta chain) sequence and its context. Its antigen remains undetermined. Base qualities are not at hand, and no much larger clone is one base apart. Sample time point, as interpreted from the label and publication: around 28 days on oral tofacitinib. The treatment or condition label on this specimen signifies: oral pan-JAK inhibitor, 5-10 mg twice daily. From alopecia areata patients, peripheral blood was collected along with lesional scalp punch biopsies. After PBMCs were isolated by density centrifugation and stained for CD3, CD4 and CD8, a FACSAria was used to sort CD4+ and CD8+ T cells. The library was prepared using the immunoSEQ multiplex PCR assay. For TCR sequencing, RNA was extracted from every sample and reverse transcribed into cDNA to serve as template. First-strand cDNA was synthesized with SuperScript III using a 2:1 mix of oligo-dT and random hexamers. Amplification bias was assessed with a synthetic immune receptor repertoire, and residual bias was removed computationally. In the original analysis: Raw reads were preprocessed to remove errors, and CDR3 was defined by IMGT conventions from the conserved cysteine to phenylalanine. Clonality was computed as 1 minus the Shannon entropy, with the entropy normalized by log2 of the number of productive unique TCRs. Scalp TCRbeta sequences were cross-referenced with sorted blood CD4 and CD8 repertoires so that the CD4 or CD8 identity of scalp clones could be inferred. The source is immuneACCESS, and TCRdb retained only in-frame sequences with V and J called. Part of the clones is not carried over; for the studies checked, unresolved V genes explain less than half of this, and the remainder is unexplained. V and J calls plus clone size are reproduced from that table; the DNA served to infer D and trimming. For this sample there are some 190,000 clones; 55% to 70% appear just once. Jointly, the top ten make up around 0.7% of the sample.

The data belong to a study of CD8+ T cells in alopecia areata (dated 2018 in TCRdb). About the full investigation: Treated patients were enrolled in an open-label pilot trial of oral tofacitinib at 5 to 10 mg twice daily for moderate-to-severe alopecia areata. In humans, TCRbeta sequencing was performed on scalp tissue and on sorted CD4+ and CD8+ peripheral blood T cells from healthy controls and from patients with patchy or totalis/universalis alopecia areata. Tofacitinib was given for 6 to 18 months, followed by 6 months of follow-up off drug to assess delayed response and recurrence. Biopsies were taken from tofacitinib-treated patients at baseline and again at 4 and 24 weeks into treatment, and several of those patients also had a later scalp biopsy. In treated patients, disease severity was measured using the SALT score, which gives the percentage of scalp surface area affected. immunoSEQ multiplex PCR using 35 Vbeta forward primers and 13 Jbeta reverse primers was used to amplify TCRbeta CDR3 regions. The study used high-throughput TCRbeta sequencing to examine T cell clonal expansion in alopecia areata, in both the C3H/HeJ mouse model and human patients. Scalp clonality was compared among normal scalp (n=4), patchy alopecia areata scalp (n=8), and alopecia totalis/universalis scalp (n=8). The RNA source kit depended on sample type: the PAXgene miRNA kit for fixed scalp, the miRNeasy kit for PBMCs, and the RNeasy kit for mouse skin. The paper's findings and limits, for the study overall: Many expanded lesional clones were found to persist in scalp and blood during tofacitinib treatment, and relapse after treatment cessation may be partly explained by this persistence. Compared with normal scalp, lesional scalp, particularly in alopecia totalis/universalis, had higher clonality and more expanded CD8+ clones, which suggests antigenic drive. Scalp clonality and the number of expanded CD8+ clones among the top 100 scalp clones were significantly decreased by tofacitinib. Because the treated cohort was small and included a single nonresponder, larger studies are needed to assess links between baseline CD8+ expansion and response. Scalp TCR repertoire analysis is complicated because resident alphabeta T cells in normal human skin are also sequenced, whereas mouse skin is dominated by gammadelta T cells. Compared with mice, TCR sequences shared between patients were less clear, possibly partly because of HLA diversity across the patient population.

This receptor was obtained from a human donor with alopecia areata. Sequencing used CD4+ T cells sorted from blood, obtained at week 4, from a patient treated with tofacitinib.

The nucleotides are TGTGCCAGCAGGGGTGGAGGGAACTATGGCTACACCTTC. It translates as CASRGGGNYGYTF. The chain was built from TRBV6-5 and TRBJ1-2; a confident D gene designation cannot be given. V sheds 6 bases and J sheds 2 bases, leaving 10 bases between their ends. Based on the germline V gene, the CDR1 and CDR2 sequences are MNHEY and SVGAGI. The CDR3 contains 13 residues, cysteine and phenylalanine counted. CDR3 DNA only is kept here, 39 bases in frame from base 1.